The rows below give T cell receptor beta chains drawn from one sample of a study of breast tumors, draining lymph nodes, adjacent tissues. TCRdb reprocessed the multiplex PCR reads with MiXCR, giving one entry per CDR3 protein. The repertoire holds under 75,000 distinct CDR3 sequences, approximately 54% seen once, with roughly 20% in the top ten. The specimen sequenced was breast tumor tissue. These TCRs come from a female donor with breast cancer. Some clones in this sample may be carry-over from other donors' samples. The CDR3 runs from the conserved cysteine through the conserved F or W. D genes are given only for firm matches.

cdr3_aa | d_call | j_call | v_call
CASSLTGTGELFF | - | TRBJ2-2 | TRBV4-1
CSARGGAHYEQYF | - | TRBJ2-7 | TRBV20-1
CASRGDRSSYEQYF | TRBD1 | TRBJ2-7 | TRBV10-3
CASSLASGGAGGVNEQFF | TRBD2 | TRBJ2-1 | TRBV7-3
CASSLVGLPSYNEQFF | - | TRBJ2-1 | TRBV7-9
CSARGQISYEQYF | - | TRBJ2-7 | TRBV20-1
CASSGVASGGAPYNEQFF | TRBD2 | TRBJ2-1 | TRBV5-1
CASWRRSSCEQYF | - | TRBJ2-7 | TRBV18
CATQLSGADTQYF | TRBD2 | TRBJ2-3 | TRBV24-1
CASSLASSSGSGADTQYF | TRBD2 | TRBJ2-3 | TRBV7-2
CASSPGLDAMNTEAFF | - | TRBJ1-1 | TRBV9
CSAREGGPLHF | - | TRBJ1-6 | TRBV20-1
CSARFRDGEKLFF | - | TRBJ1-4 | TRBV20-1
CASSFSGPGSHEQCF | - | TRBJ2-7 | TRBV5-6
CSARDSGRANQPQHF | - | TRBJ1-5 | TRBV20-1
CASSQAGSRGNTIYF | - | TRBJ1-3 | TRBV5-5
CASSRPGGYTF | - | TRBJ1-2 | TRBV6-5
CASSLGRRLQPQHF | - | TRBJ1-5 | TRBV7-8
CSAQGVLGGYEQYF | - | TRBJ2-7 | TRBV20-1
CASSPPPGLAGYEQYF | TRBD2 | TRBJ2-7 | TRBV28
CSVAGTTTEQYF | - | TRBJ2-7 | TRBV29-1
CASSGGTYTGELFF | - | TRBJ2-2 | TRBV11-2
CASSGTANYGYTF | - | TRBJ1-2 | TRBV2